This TCR beta chain was found in a study of cytomegalovirus exposure and HLA in healthy donors. General observations from the study: Later analysis revealed greater clonal expansion in HLA-associated TCR beta chains than in equally common others.

V lost 2 bases and J 3 bases, leaving 11 bases between the germline ends. CDR1 and CDR2 (germline): LNHDA, SQIVND (reference sequence). This CDR3 has 14 amino acids. Vbeta (60) and Jbeta (13) primers were used in the PCR. Here immunoSEQ multiplex PCR was the method, and the copy in TCRdb shows in-frame clones only, minus some. The sample contains some 140,000 clones, 87% of which appear only once. With regard to this clone: Its antigen is not known.

This chain links TRBV19 with TRBJ2-7; D possibly corresponds to TRBD1 (6 bases). Sequences were obtained from PBMCs. This clonotype was obtained from a woman aged 30 to 39 in good health and CMV-seronegative. The CDR3 nucleotides are TGTGCCAGTAGTATAAGTGCAGGGGACTACGAGCAGTACTTC. It codes for CASSISAGDYEQYF.